Listed here are 2 T cell receptor beta chains from one sample, sequenced in a study of early T cells in non-severe SARS-CoV-2 infection. TCRdb reprocessed the 5' RACE reads with MiXCR, giving one entry per CDR3 protein. The sample carries around 88,000 distinct CDR3 sequences, approximately 15% recorded once. Material: whole blood. The origin of the receptors is an adult who was a healthcare worker with PCR-confirmed SARS-CoV-2 infection or an uninfected control (not recorded which).

The chain has TRBV6-5 and TRBJ2-7; D is possibly TRBD2 (5 bases). V was trimmed by 7 bases and J by 5 bases, leaving 18 bases between them. This CDR3 is built from 14 residues. Per the germline V gene, CDR1 is MNHEY and CDR2 is SVGAGI. As DNA, the CDR3 is TGTGCCAGCACCCGTCGGTGGGGAGACCACGAGCAGTACTTC. Translation gives CASTRRWGDHEQYF.

This clonotype was observed at least ten times. The chain has TRBV12-3 or TRBV12-4 and TRBJ2-5; a weak D match, TRBD1 (7 bases). This CDR3 has 18 residues. V lost 7 bases and J lost 0, with 24 bases in between. The CDR3 DNA sequence: TGTGCCAGCACCGAGGGACAGACAAAGACTAGAGACCAAGAGACCCAGTACTTC. Translation gives CASTEGQTKTRDQETQYF.